Below are 18 T cell receptor beta chains sequenced from a single sample in a study of CD8 T cells in ankylosing spondylitis. Their cognate antigens are unknown. Study-level findings and limits: A motif in TCR beta, a set of 8 or 9 highly homologous variants, appeared characteristic of ankylosing spondylitis blood.

From the 5' RACE reads, TCRdb called clonotypes with MiXCR, one entry per CDR3 protein. This sample yields under 450,000 distinct CDR3 sequences, of which approximately 17% are seen a single time; over 1% belongs to the top ten. Sequenced input: blood, either unsorted or a sorted T cell fraction (not recorded which). The origin of the receptors is a male donor with ankylosing spondylitis.

This clonotype appeared once. The gene calls are TRBV5-1 and TRBJ2-6; maybe TRBD2 (6 bases). There are 16 residues in the CDR3. Germline V gene lookup returns CDR1 SGHRS and CDR2 YFSETQ. V shed 4 bases and J shed 0 bases, with 11 bases lying between them. CDR3 in amino acids: CASSPEGASGANVLTF. CDR3 DNA sequence: TGCGCCAGCAGCCCGGAGGGCGCCTCTGGGGCCAACGTCCTGACTTTC.

This clonotype was counted a few times. The V and J genes are TRBV11-1 and TRBJ2-1; 12 bases match TRBD2. V lost 5 bases, J lost 0 bases, and 11 bases stayed unmatched. Germline V lookup: CDR1 SGHAT, CDR2 FQDESV (reference sequence). The CDR3 is 19 residues long. As DNA, the CDR3 is TGTGCCAGCAGCCCGCTCGGACTAGCGGGATCCAGCTCCTACAATGAGCAGTTCTTC. This translates into CASSPLGLAGSSSYNEQFF.

This clonotype was picked up many times. The chain is built from TRBV20-1 and TRBJ2-4; the match to TRBD2 covers 11 bases. CDR1 is DFQATT and CDR2 is SNEGSKA in the germline V gene (reference sequence). The CDR3 runs to 15 residues. Germline trimming cut 6 bases from V and 0 bases from J; bases unmatched to any gene: 4. The CDR3 spells CSATTSGGAKNIQYF. The CDR3 DNA follows: TGCAGTGCAACCACTAGCGGGGGAGCCAAAAACATTCAGTACTTC.

The CDR3, as DNA: TGTGCCAGCAGCTTAAGGGTGATGGGGATGACTAGCGGGATTGATGCTGAGCAGTTCTTC. This sequence encodes CASSLRVMGMTSGIDAEQFF. The gene calls are TRBV11-2 and TRBJ2-1; TRBD2 aligns across 11 bases. The CDR3 is made up of 20 amino acids. J gave up 9 bases and V 2 bases, and 21 bases lay outside the gene matches. The V gene's germline CDR1 is SGHAT and CDR2 FQNNGV.

In this sample, this clonotype turned up a few times. The V gene is TRBV7-2, the J gene TRBJ2-2; D remains unclear. Germline CDR1 reads SGHTA; CDR2 reads FQGNSA. Trimming removed 1 base from V and 6 bases from J, with 9 bases in between. The CDR3 has 14 residues. The CDR3 reads CASSLGRAAGELFF. Written as DNA, the CDR3 is TGTGCCAGCAGCTTAGGCCGGGCGGCCGGGGAGCTGTTTTTT.

This clonotype was found a few times. V gene TRBV11-2 combines with J gene TRBJ2-2; D is perhaps TRBD2 (6 bases). This CDR3 comprises 15 residues. V lost 2 bases, J lost 1 base, and 8 bases lay in between. Germline V gene sequence: CDR1 SGHAT, CDR2 FQNNGV. CDR3 sequence reads: CASSLLGGNTGELFF. The CDR3, as DNA: TGTGCCAGCAGCTTACTGGGGGGGAACACCGGGGAGCTGTTTTTT.

This clonotype was picked up a small number of times. This chain joins TRBV24-1 and TRBJ1-2; TRBD1 is a possible D gene (6 bases). Trimming took 4 bases from V and 8 from J, leaving 19 bases between them. The CDR3 loop spans 15 amino acids. Germline V gene lookup returns CDR1 KGHDR and CDR2 SFDVKD. The CDR3 spells CATSDRKGGAGGYTF. Here the CDR3 DNA reads TGTGCCACCAGTGACCGGAAGGGGGGGGCTGGAGGCTACACCTTC.

This clonotype has a handful of counts. The V call is TRBV30, the J call TRBJ2-1, with a tentative D call TRBD1 (6 bases). The CDR3 is made up of 14 amino acids. With 6 bases removed from V and 0 bases from J, the gap between germline ends came to 12 bases. Germline values: CDR1 GTSNPN, CDR2 SVGIG (reference sequence). The CDR3 region has the DNA TGTGCCTGCTCAGGGGATAGCTCCTACAATGAGCAGTTCTTC. This codes for CACSGDSSYNEQFF. Supplemented by reference TRBV30 and TRBJ2-1, the full variable domain reads SQTIHQWPATLVQPVGSPLSLECTVEGTSNPNLYWYRQAAGRGLQLLFYSVGIGQISSEVPQNLSASRPQDRQFILSSKKLLLSDSGFYLCACSGDSSYNEQFFGPGTRLTVL.

This clonotype was seen just once. The chain joins TRBV14 to TRBJ2-2; D is undetermined. The CDR3 sequence is 15 residues long. Trimming took 1 base from V and 4 from J, leaving 10 bases between them. The germline V gene has CDR1 SGHDN and CDR2 FVKESK. CDR3 coding DNA: TGTGCCAGCAGCCAAGGACTGCCGGGCACCGGGGAGCTGTTTTTT. It codes for CASSQGLPGTGELFF.

The chain links TRBV5-1 to TRBJ2-1, with 7 bases aligning to TRBD2. The CDR3 is 15 amino acids. V trimming: 0 bases; J trimming: 4 bases; junction bases outside the gene matches: 4. Germline V gene sequence: CDR1 SGHRS, CDR2 YFSETQ. DNA for the CDR3: TGCGCCAGCAGCTTGGGACTAGCCCAATACAATGAGCAGTTCTTC. Amino acid sequence: CASSLGLAQYNEQFF.

In its sample, this clonotype was seen a few times. The chain employs TRBV3-1 and TRBJ2-2; 9 bases are a match to TRBD2. Germline values: CDR1 LGHDT, CDR2 YNNKEL (reference sequence). The CDR3 totals 19 residues. J lost 4 bases, V lost 1 base, and 13 bases had no gene match. The CDR3 DNA sequence: TGTGCCAGCAGCCAAGCAGCGGGGGGCGCACTTCGTGGCACCGGGGAGCTGTTTTTT. Translated: CASSQAAGGALRGTGELFF.

In this sample, this clonotype turned up many times. The chain links TRBV5-5 to TRBJ2-1; D gene ambiguous. Germline V CDR1 and CDR2: SGHKS, YYEKEE (reference sequence). This CDR3 is built from 15 residues. The ends were cut back, 6 bases at V and 5 bases at J, with 18 bases in the middle. CDR3 DNA sequence: TGTGCCAGCACCAATGCGCCGAGAGCCGACAATGAGCAGTTCTTC. The encoded protein is CASTNAPRADNEQFF. The whole variable domain, remainder taken from reference TRBV5-5 and TRBJ2-1, is DAGVTQSPTHLIKTRGQQVTLRCSPISGHKSVSWYQQVLGQGPQFIFQYYEKEERGRGNFPDRFSARQFPNYSSELNVNALLLGDSALYLCASTNAPRADNEQFFGPGTRLTVL.

This clonotype was detected a few times. J is TRBJ2-6 and V is TRBV5-1, with D maybe TRBD1 (6 bases). Germline loops: CDR1 SGHRS, CDR2 YFSETQ. Trimming took 2 bases from V and 6 from J, leaving 15 bases between them. This CDR3 region has 16 residues. The CDR3 loop reads CASSLQGSVAANVLTF. CDR3 DNA sequence: TGCGCCAGCAGCTTACAGGGTAGCGTTGCGGCCAACGTCCTGACTTTC.

This clonotype was detected only a few times. The rearrangement joins TRBV7-2 to TRBJ2-7, with D unresolved. V was cut by 4 bases and J by 8 bases, with 18 bases left in between. Germline values: CDR1 SGHTA, CDR2 FQGNSA. The CDR3 covers 14 residues. The CDR3 protein is CASSSTGGARQQYF. In DNA, the CDR3 is TGTGCCAGCAGCTCTACTGGCGGAGCCCGCCAGCAGTACTTC.

The chain uses TRBV14 and TRBJ2-2, with TRBD2 matching over 9 bases. The length of the CDR3 is 18 residues. Germline CDR1 SGHDN, CDR2 FVKESK. Unmatched junction bases numbered 15, after V lost 4 bases and J lost 6 bases. DNA of the CDR3: TGTGCCAGCAGCCGCGCTAGCGGGAATGTGGTCTTCTCCGGGGAGCTGTTTTTT. Residues: CASSRASGNVVFSGELFF.

The rearrangement uses TRBV9 and TRBJ1-5; unclear D gene. CDR1 is SGDLS and CDR2 is YYNGEE in the germline V gene. This CDR3 is 16 amino acids long. Trimming took off 0 bases at V and 1 base at J, with 11 bases between the two ends. Here the CDR3 DNA reads TGTGCCAGCAGCGTAGACGGCGGCCCGAGCAATCAGCCCCAGCATTTT. Encoded protein: CASSVDGGPSNQPQHF.

The chain joins TRBV11-2 to TRBJ2-3, with 8 positions matching TRBD1. The length of the CDR3 is 15 residues. J was trimmed by 3 bases and V by 3 bases; bases with no gene match: 5. The germline CDR1 and CDR2 sequences are SGHAT and FQNNGV. The CDR3: CASSFTGGPTDTQYF. The CDR3 DNA reads as TGTGCCAGCAGCTTCACAGGGGGTCCGACAGATACGCAGTATTTT.

This clonotype has a handful of counts. The V and J genes are TRBV6-2 or TRBV6-3 and TRBJ2-7; 8 nucleotides match TRBD1. CDR1 is MNHEY and CDR2 is SVGEGT in the germline V gene. This CDR3 spans 12 amino acids. Germline trimming cut 7 bases from V and 3 bases from J; bases unmatched to any gene: 2. The CDR3 region is CASTTGGYEQYF. CDR3 DNA: TGTGCCAGCACCACAGGGGGCTACGAGCAGTACTTC.